The TCR beta chain under discussion was sequenced for a study of sequential checkpoint blockade in melanoma. Sequenced by immunoSEQ multiplex PCR; TCRdb stores in-frame clones only, minus some. The top ten hold 4.5% to 7% of the sample, which has about 40,000 clones, 70% to 90% seen once. The V end was cut by 6 bases, the J end by 3 bases, with 18 bases between. Germline V gene lookup returns CDR1 ENHRY and CDR2 SYGVKD. This CDR3 contains 15 residues. The treatment here: randomized to nivolumab then ipilimumab (arm A) or the reverse (arm B). The V gene is TRBV10-3, the J gene TRBJ2-7, with a weak D call TRBD2 (6 bases). This clonotype originated in a human donor with melanoma. The specimen was CD8+ T cells sorted from blood (inferred from file names), collected from a patient given nivolumab and ipilimumab in sequence. The CDR3 region is CAISQIFTDYYEQYF. The CDR3 DNA follows: TGTGCCATCAGCCAAATTTTCACGGACTACTACGAGCAGTACTTC.